This passage covers 23 T cell receptor beta chains from one sample sequenced in a study of blood T cell repertoires in COVID-19. Sequenced by immunoSEQ multiplex PCR; TCRdb stores in-frame clones only, minus some. The table has 45,000 to 50,000 clones, under 90% seen once. The specimen sequenced was peripheral blood. Source of these receptors: a woman in her fifties or sixties with acute or convalescent COVID-19.

V is TRBV3-1 (or the pseudogene TRBV3-2) and J is TRBJ2-1; D may be TRBD2 (7 bases). Germline CDR1 and CDR2: LGHDT and YNNKEL (reference sequence). V was cut by 0 bases and J by 9 bases, with 21 bases left in between. The CDR3 spans 17 residues. Here the CDR3 reads CASSQDLGGASQFEQFF. The CDR3 region has the DNA TGTGCCAGCAGCCAAGATTTGGGGGGGGCCTCACAATTTGAGCAGTTCTTC.

The chain links TRBV25-1 to TRBJ1-2, with D hard to call. Germline CDR1 and CDR2: MGHDK and SYGVNS. The CDR3 consists of 14 residues. The V and J ends lost 4 bases and 4 bases respectively, with 13 bases between them. The CDR3 spells CASSGTPYLYGYTF. The CDR3 DNA reads as TGTGCCAGCAGTGGGACTCCCTATCTCTATGGCTACACCTTC.

The genes are TRBV7-2 and TRBJ1-6; 7 positions agree with TRBD1. Germline CDR1 SGHTA, CDR2 FQGNSA. The V segment lost 5 bases and the J segment 5 bases; nucleotides outside the gene matches: 6. The CDR3 is 15 residues long. The CDR3 coding sequence is TGTGCCAGCAGCCCTTGGGGACAGCATAATTCACCCCTCCACTTT. Translation: CASSPWGQHNSPLHF.

The rearrangement uses TRBV18 and TRBJ1-1; TRBD1 matches 8 bases. The CDR3 covers 16 residues. Germline V lookup: CDR1 KGHSH, CDR2 LQKENI. With 3 bases clipped from V and 1 base from J, the junction kept 7 bases outside the gene matches. The CDR3 loop is CASSPPRDRRNTEAFF. The CDR3 coding sequence is TGTGCCAGCTCACCTCCCCGGGACAGGCGGAACACTGAAGCTTTCTTT.

This chain uses TRBV7-3 with TRBJ2-1, with D possibly matching TRBD2 (6 bases). The CDR3 consists of 16 residues. The V gene's germline CDR1 is SGHTA and CDR2 FQGTGA. V lost 1 base to trimming and J lost 0 bases, with 10 bases between them. CDR3 DNA sequence: TGTGCCAGCAGCTTAAGGTTTAGCGGCTCCTACAATGAGCAGTTCTTC. It codes for CASSLRFSGSYNEQFF. Drawing the rest from reference TRBV7-3 and TRBJ2-1, the complete variable domain is GAGVSQTPSNKVTEKGKYVELRCDPISGHTALYWYRQSLGQGPEFLIYFQGTGAADDSGLPNDRFFAVRPEGSVSTLKIQRTERGDSAVYLCASSLRFSGSYNEQFFGPGTRLTVL.

The rearrangement joins TRBV15 to TRBJ2-1; D possibly corresponds to TRBD2 (5 bases). CDR3 size: 15 residues. Deletions cut 0 bases from V and 10 bases from J, with 16 bases between. Germline assignment: CDR1 LNHNV and CDR2 YYDKDF (reference sequence). The CDR3 nucleotides are TGTGCCACCAGCAGAGATCGGGGTCTGGGAAGAGAGCAGTTCTTC. Translated: CATSRDRGLGREQFF.

In this sample, this clone turned up a few times. The CDR3 DNA sequence: TGTGCCAGCAGGGAGACAGGGGACCAGCCCCAGCATTTT. It encodes CASRETGDQPQHF. The chain couples TRBV6-6 to TRBJ1-5; 8 nucleotides line up with TRBD1. CDR3 length equals 13 residues. Looked up from germline, CDR1 is MNHNY and CDR2 is SVGAGI (reference sequence). The junction had 5 bases not matched to a gene; V was cut back by 6 bases and J by 7 bases.

V usage is TRBV19 and J usage is TRBJ1-2, with unresolved D. Trimming pared 4 bases from V and 5 bases from J, leaving 11 bases between. CDR3 length: 13 residues. Germline loops: CDR1 LNHDA, CDR2 SQIVND (reference sequence). CDR3 loop: CASSTNSRYGYTF. The CDR3 region has the DNA TGTGCCAGTAGTACGAACAGTCGGTATGGCTACACCTTC. Drawing the rest from reference TRBV19 and TRBJ1-2, the complete variable domain is DGGITQSPKYLFRKEGQNVTLSCEQNLNHDAMYWYRQDPGQGLRLIYYSQIVNDFQKGDIAEGYSVSREKKESFPLTVTSAQKNPTAFYLCASSTNSRYGYTFGSGTRLTVV.

This clone appeared once. CDR3 DNA: TGTGCCAGCAGCACCGGGACAGGGGAGCTCGATGAGCAGTTCTTC. Protein: CASSTGTGELDEQFF. The V and J genes are TRBV5-6 and TRBJ2-1; 10 bases match TRBD1. The ends lost 4 bases at V and 8 bases at J; junction bases unmatched: 9. In germline, CDR1 is SGHDT, CDR2 YYEEEE. CDR3 size: 15 residues.

This clone was counted only a few times. The J gene is TRBJ2-7, the V gene TRBV6-5; D remains ambiguous. V was shortened by 6 bases and J by 5 bases, with 14 bases between the two germline ends. The germline V gene encodes CDR1 MNHEY and CDR2 SVGAGI. This CDR3 contains 13 residues. The CDR3 spells CASRTPLLNEQYF. The CDR3 DNA reads TGTGCCAGCAGAACCCCCCTTCTAAACGAGCAGTACTTC.

CDR3 loop: CASSRAGQTGGSGELFF. The CDR3 DNA reads as TGCGCCAGCAGCCGAGCTGGCCAGACAGGGGGGAGCGGGGAGCTGTTTTTT. V and J are TRBV4-1 and TRBJ2-2, with 9 bases lining up with TRBD1. Germline CDR1 is MGHRA and CDR2 is YSYEKL. V lost 4 bases and J lost 7; bases outside the gene matches: 13. The length of the CDR3 is 17 residues.

The chain employs TRBV6-5 and TRBJ1-2; D remains ambiguous. Per germline, CDR1 MNHEY and CDR2 SVGAGI. V lost 6 bases and J lost 4, with 18 bases in between. There are 15 residues in the CDR3. CDR3 amino acids: CASRRTSRAAYGYTF. DNA of the CDR3: TGTGCCAGCAGACGGACTTCACGTGCCGCCTATGGCTACACCTTC.

CDR3 nucleotide sequence: TGCAGCGTAAAGGACAGGCACCGCACAGATACGCAGTATTTT. This translates into CSVKDRHRTDTQYF. V gene TRBV29-1 combines with J gene TRBJ2-3; 7 bases are a match to TRBD1. After removal of 6 bases from V and 1 base from J, the junction contained 7 bases not matched to a gene. The CDR3 has 14 residues. Germline V gene data show CDR1 as SQVTM and CDR2 as ANQGSEA.

The chain couples TRBV6-1 to TRBJ2-5, with D hard to call. This CDR3 has 14 residues. The V gene's germline CDR1 is MNHNS and CDR2 SASEGT. The V gene lost 2 bases and the J gene lost 4 bases, with 11 bases spanning the gap. Here the CDR3 reads CASSEQDLVETQYF. DNA of the CDR3: TGTGCCAGCAGTGAACAGGATTTGGTAGAGACCCAGTACTTC.

This chain uses TRBV7-3 with TRBJ2-3; D is possibly TRBD2 (5 bases). V lost 3 bases and J 8 bases, leaving 18 bases between the germline ends. This CDR3 is 15 amino acids long. Germline loops: CDR1 SGHTA, CDR2 FQGTGA. The CDR3 bases are TGTGCCAGCAGCTTTTCCGGCGGGTTCGCCGGTACGCAGTATTTT. Encoded protein: CASSFSGGFAGTQYF.

V gene TRBV3-1 (or the pseudogene TRBV3-2) combines with J gene TRBJ1-1; 8 bases are a match to TRBD1. Losses at the gene ends were 1 base for V and 1 base for J; bases not matched to a gene: 2. The CDR3 contains 15 residues. Germline CDR1 reads LGHDT; CDR2 reads YNNKEL (reference sequence). The DNA of the CDR3 is TGTGCCAGCAGCCAAGGACAGGGGTGGAACACTGAAGCTTTCTTT. Translated, it gives CASSQGQGWNTEAFF.

This chain links TRBV5-4 with TRBJ1-1; a possible D gene is TRBD1 (6 bases). There are 12 residues in the CDR3. Germline V gene sequence: CDR1 SGHNT, CDR2 YYREEE (reference sequence). The V end was cut by 4 bases, the J end by 4 bases, with 8 bases between. CDR3 DNA: TGTGCCAGCAGCGGACAGAGCACTGAAGCTTTCTTT. This sequence encodes CASSGQSTEAFF.

This clone has only one observation. The genes are TRBV15 and TRBJ2-7; TRBD1 matches at 7 bases. Trimming at V came to 3 bases and at J to 5 bases, leaving 16 bases not matched to a gene. This CDR3 has 17 amino acids. Germline CDR1 LNHNV, CDR2 YYDKDF (reference sequence). CDR3 bases: TGTGCCACCAGCAGTCGCCTGGGACAGTCCTTCTTCAACGAGCAGTACTTC. This sequence encodes CATSSRLGQSFFNEQYF.

The rearrangement joins TRBV18 to TRBJ2-7, with 7 positions matching TRBD1. Germline V CDR1 and CDR2: KGHSH, LQKENI. The CDR3 totals 13 residues. The V gene end was trimmed by 2 bases and the J gene end by 4 bases; junction bases not matched to a gene: 2. CDR3 DNA sequence: TGTGCCAGCTCACCAGGGACAGCGTACGAGCAGTACTTC. It encodes CASSPGTAYEQYF.

The chain links TRBV13 to TRBJ2-7; TRBD2 matches 10 bases. The germline V gene has CDR1 PRHDT and CDR2 FYEKMQ (reference sequence). After removal of 5 bases from V and 7 bases from J, the junction contained 5 bases not matched to a gene. CDR3 length: 13 amino acids. This CDR3 reads CASSHLAGVEQYF. CDR3 nucleotides: TGTGCCAGCAGCCATCTAGCGGGGGTTGAGCAGTACTTC. The whole variable domain, filled in from reference TRBV13 and TRBJ2-7, reads AAGVIQSPRHLIKEKRETATLKCYPIPRHDTVYWYQQGPGQDPQFLISFYEKMQSDKGSIPDRFSAQQFSDYHSELNMSSLELGDSALYFCASSHLAGVEQYFGPGTRLTVT.

This clone was picked up a small number of times. V and J are TRBV9 and TRBJ2-7; the match to TRBD2 covers 11 bases. The trim removed 3 bases at V and 6 bases at J, leaving 5 bases unmatched. Germline V gene lookup returns CDR1 SGDLS and CDR2 YYNGEE. The CDR3 extends over 14 amino acids. DNA of the CDR3: TGTGCCAGCAGCGAGACTAGCGGGGCCTTCGAGCAGTACTTC. It yields the protein CASSETSGAFEQYF.

Details on this clone: An end of the junction does not agree with germline; a read error may underlie this. The chain is built from TRBV2 and TRBJ2-7; tentatively, D is TRBD2 (6 bases). The CDR3 is 18 residues long. Germline loops: CDR1 SNHLY, CDR2 FYNNEI. CDR3 loop: CASSEALYNVGGAYGQYF. The CDR3, as DNA: TGTGCCAGCAGTGAAGCGCTTTACAACGTCGGGGGTGCGTACGGGCAGTACTTC.

V and J are TRBV19 and TRBJ1-2; D is unclear. Germline V gives CDR1 LNHDA, CDR2 SQIVND (reference sequence). Deletions cut 0 bases from V and 8 bases from J, with 13 bases between. The CDR3 is made up of 14 amino acids. CDR3 in DNA: TGTGCCAGTAGTATAGACCCATCGCACCGGGGCTACACCTTC. Translation: CASSIDPSHRGYTF.